Below, 10 T cell receptor beta chains from the same sample are listed, as sequenced in a study of blood T cell repertoires in COVID-19. Method: immunoSEQ multiplex PCR; TCRdb's copy keeps in-frame clones and lacks some. The sample has roughly 360,000 clones, 70% to 90% seen once; the top ten hold about 0.89%. The sample was PBMCs or T cells enriched from blood (not recorded which). These receptors all come from a woman in her thirties with acute COVID-19.

V gene TRBV7-6 combines with J gene TRBJ1-1; 9 positions agree with TRBD1. This CDR3 region has 15 residues. V was clipped by 5 bases and J by 0 bases; unmatched bases: 4. CDR1 SGHVS and CDR2 FNYEAQ come from the germline V gene. The CDR3 DNA sequence: TGTGCCAGCAGCCAGGGACAGGGTCTGAACACTGAAGCTTTCTTT. Translated: CASSQGQGLNTEAFF.

The chain is built from TRBV6-5 and TRBJ2-7, with 9 bases aligning to TRBD1. V was pared by 7 bases and J by 4 bases, with 8 bases of the junction left unmatched. The CDR3 contains 14 residues. Per germline, CDR1 MNHEY and CDR2 SVGAGI. The CDR3 coding sequence is TGTGCCAGCAATGGACAGGGGATGGGGTACGAGCAGTACTTC. This sequence encodes CASNGQGMGYEQYF.

The genes are TRBV6-5 and TRBJ1-1, with TRBD1 as a possible D gene (6 bases). With 5 bases removed from V and 3 bases from J, the gap between germline ends came to 10 bases. The CDR3 length is 13 residues. In germline, CDR1 is MNHEY, CDR2 SVGAGI. The CDR3 DNA follows: TGTGCCAGCAGTATGCGACAGGACACTGAAGCTTTCTTT. The encoded protein is CASSMRQDTEAFF.

The J gene is TRBJ2-7, the V gene TRBV5-1; no clear D. The germline CDR1 and CDR2 sequences are SGHRS and YFSETQ. The CDR3 contains 14 residues. V lost 4 bases to trimming and J lost 3 bases, with 14 bases between them. CDR3 protein: CASSPHTTIYEQYF. The CDR3 DNA follows: TGCGCCAGCAGCCCCCACACTACAATCTACGAGCAGTACTTC.

The rearrangement uses TRBV7-2 and TRBJ2-3, with 8 nucleotides matching TRBD2. CDR1 SGHTA and CDR2 FQGNSA come from the germline V gene. This CDR3 has 17 residues. J gave up 5 bases and V 1 base, and 11 bases lay outside the gene matches. In nucleotides, the CDR3 is TGTGCCAGCAGCTTAGGACCCCGGGGGGGCTGGGTAGATACGCAGTATTTT. Amino acids: CASSLGPRGGWVDTQYF.

The V gene is TRBV13, the J gene TRBJ1-3; D unclear. The CDR3 is 14 residues long. CDR1 and CDR2 (germline): PRHDT, FYEKMQ (reference sequence). Trimming stripped 1 base from V and 0 bases from J, with 4 bases between. The CDR3 protein is CASSLASSGNTIYF. The CDR3 nucleotides read TGTGCCAGCAGCTTAGCTAGCTCTGGAAACACCATATATTTT.

The chain employs TRBV27 and TRBJ1-2; 10 bases agree with TRBD1. This CDR3 spans 15 amino acids. From germline, CDR1 is MNHEY and CDR2 SMNVEV (reference sequence). Germline trimming cut 0 bases from V and 4 bases from J; bases unmatched to any gene: 2. This CDR3 is CASSLSTGGFYGYTF. The CDR3, as DNA: TGTGCCAGCAGTTTATCGACAGGGGGCTTCTATGGCTACACCTTC.

The genes are TRBV6-5 and TRBJ1-2, with a tentative D call TRBD1 (5 bases). The CDR3 runs 12 residues. Germline CDR1 MNHEY, CDR2 SVGAGI. V shed 7 bases and J shed 3 bases, with 9 bases lying between them. In nucleotides, the CDR3 is TGTGCCAGCAAGGGGTGGGACTATGGCTACACCTTC. This codes for CASKGWDYGYTF.

This clone was observed a single time. J is TRBJ2-2 and V is TRBV9; 9 positions agree with TRBD1. After removal of 3 bases from V and 7 bases from J, the junction contained 7 bases not matched to a gene. Germline values: CDR1 SGDLS, CDR2 YYNGEE. This CDR3 is built from 15 residues. The CDR3 spells CASSGTGGAGGELFF. The DNA for the CDR3 is TGTGCCAGCAGCGGTACAGGGGGCGCGGGCGGGGAGCTGTTTTTT.

This clone was observed a few times. The chain has TRBV2 and TRBJ2-7, with 12 bases matching TRBD1. Germline-derived CDR1 and CDR2 are SNHLY and FYNNEI. This CDR3 has 14 amino acids. V dropped 6 bases and J dropped 5; count of bases not matched to a gene: 5. The CDR3 reads CASRGQGAVNEQYF. Written as DNA, the CDR3 is TGTGCCAGCAGGGGACAGGGGGCGGTGAACGAGCAGTACTTC.